Sequencing of this TCR beta chain was carried out in a study of cytomegalovirus exposure and HLA in healthy donors. General study points: Specificity of a few CMV-associated chains for CMV antigens was verified in vitro. Reportedly, a later analysis found an Asian-associated ancestry cluster had fewer N-insertions than the roughly 670-donor mean. In a later analysis, DRB1 alleles had the most associated TCRs; HLA-C alleles the fewest.

This CDR3 contains 15 residues. V lost 1 base to trimming and J lost 4 bases; unmatched junction nucleotides: 5. In germline, CDR1 is MNHNS, CDR2 SASEGT. This clone was counted only a few times. Its matching antigen is unknown. With 60 Vbeta and 13 Jbeta primers, the PCR was carried out. This table comes from immunoSEQ multiplex PCR, and its TCRdb copy is limited to in-frame clones, with some not included. The sample shows fewer than 85,000 clones, approximately 74% of them seen only once. This receptor was identified in a middle-aged man in good health and CMV-seropositive. The sample consisted of PBMCs. This sequence joins TRBV6-1 and TRBJ2-5; 8 bases fit TRBD2. CDR3 sequence: CASSEDRAGGETQYF. The CDR3, as DNA: TGTGCCAGCAGTGAAGATCGGGCGGGAGGAGAGACCCAGTACTTC.